This T cell receptor beta chain was profiled in a study of blood T cell repertoires in COVID-19. The overall study: Acute and convalescent COVID-19 samples came from the United States, Italy and Spain. T cells, B-cell-depleted T cells, or PBMCs supplied cDNA or gDNA.

The authors' processing: Estimation of nucleated cell counts relied on the amplification of reference gene primers. Method: immunoSEQ multiplex PCR; TCRdb's copy keeps in-frame clones and lacks some. The V and J calls and clone size are taken from that table; D and trimming were inferred from the DNA. The data contain about 200,000 clones, around 84% of them singletons. This clone was seen more than once but under ten times. Sequenced input: peripheral blood. This TCR was recovered from a man between 60 and 75 years old with acute or convalescent COVID-19.

The CDR3 is CASSPRWGAASEAFF. The CDR3, as DNA: TGTGCCAGCAGCCCCCGGTGGGGCGCCGCGTCTGAAGCTTTCTTT. V and J are TRBV7-2 and TRBJ1-1, with D tentatively TRBD1 (5 bases). V was pared by 5 bases and J by 6 bases, with 19 bases between. The CDR3 is made up of 15 amino acids. Germline values: CDR1 SGHTA, CDR2 FQGNSA.